This entry lists 11 T cell receptor beta chains sequenced from one sample in a study of T cells after yellow fever vaccination. TCRdb processed the 5' RACE reads anew with MiXCR; each CDR3 protein has one entry. The table lists 450,000 to 600,000 distinct CDR3 sequences, 17% of them singletons, with 15% to 20% in the top ten. This material consisted of PBMCs, taken 5 days after the first yellow fever vaccination. The receptors stem from a man aged 18 to 35 who received the YFV17D yellow fever vaccine.

The genes are TRBV27 and TRBJ2-2; 10 positions match TRBD1. The V gene's germline CDR1 is MNHEY and CDR2 SMNVEV (reference sequence). Trimming took 6 bases from V and 7 from J; bases not matched to a gene: 11. The CDR3 loop spans 16 amino acids. The CDR3 spells CASRRGAGQGSGELFF. In DNA, the CDR3 is TGTGCCAGCAGGAGAGGGGCGGGACAGGGGAGCGGGGAGCTGTTTTTT.

This chain connects TRBV12-3 or TRBV12-4 to TRBJ2-2; D gene uncertain. CDR3 length: 14 residues. The ends were cut back, 4 bases at V and 0 bases at J, with 6 bases in the middle. In DNA, the CDR3 is TGTGCCAGCAGTTCGGCCCCGAACACCGGGGAGCTGTTTTTT. This encodes CASSSAPNTGELFF.

This clonotype has just a few counts. This chain links TRBV9 with TRBJ2-2, with D perhaps TRBD1 (6 bases). This CDR3 is built from 16 residues. Trimming cost V 4 bases and J 4 bases, with 17 bases left between them. The germline V gene encodes CDR1 SGDLS and CDR2 YYNGEE. The DNA of the CDR3 is TGTGCCAGCAGCCCCGAGAGGGGGTTTACCACCGGGGAGCTGTTTTTT. It encodes CASSPERGFTTGELFF.

This clonotype came up a few times. The rearrangement uses TRBV5-1 and TRBJ2-7; 7 bases are a match to TRBD1. The V segment lost 3 bases and the J segment 2 bases; nucleotides outside the gene matches: 8. This CDR3 comprises 15 residues. Germline CDR1 reads SGHRS; CDR2 reads YFSETQ. CDR3 DNA sequence: TGCGCCAGCAGCTCGCTGACAGGGCTGGCCTACGAGCAGTACTTC. Its translation is CASSSLTGLAYEQYF.

The V gene is TRBV7-6, the J gene TRBJ2-1; the match to TRBD2 covers 14 bases. Trimming cost V 5 bases and J 6 bases; bases outside gene matches: 3. Germline CDR1 SGHVS, CDR2 FNYEAQ. CDR3 length: 15 residues. For the CDR3, the DNA is TGTGCCAGCAGCATCGGGACTAGCGGGGGCAATGAGCAGTTCTTC. It translates to CASSIGTSGGNEQFF.

The V call is TRBV5-1, the J call TRBJ1-1; TRBD1 aligns across 9 bases. The germline CDR1 and CDR2 sequences are SGHRS and YFSETQ. Trimming cost V 4 bases and J 6 bases; bases outside gene matches: 4. CDR3 length: 13 amino acids. The CDR3 DNA is TGCGCCAGCAGCGGACGACAGGGGGCTGAAGCTTTCTTT. It specifies CASSGRQGAEAFF.

Ten or more counts support this clonotype. The chain has TRBV5-1 and TRBJ2-7; 8 bases agree with TRBD1. This CDR3 comprises 15 residues. Germline CDR1 reads SGHRS; CDR2 reads YFSETQ. V gave up 4 bases and J gave up 2 bases; unmatched junction bases: 8. CDR3 residues: CASSLQGQGPYEQYF. CDR3 sequence (DNA): TGCGCCAGCAGCCTCCAAGGACAGGGTCCCTACGAGCAGTACTTC.

This rearrangement joins TRBV11-2 to TRBJ2-3; D tentatively fits TRBD1 or TRBD2 (5 bases each). The CDR3 has 14 residues. Germline V gives CDR1 SGHAT, CDR2 FQNNGV. Deletions cut 5 bases from V and 2 bases from J, with 11 bases between. CDR3 residues: CASSDGTYTDTQYF. The CDR3 DNA reads TGTGCCAGCAGCGACGGGACGTACACAGATACGCAGTATTTT.

The table lists this clonotype with a few counts. The V and J genes are TRBV7-2 and TRBJ2-5, with TRBD2 matching 11 bases. The V and J ends lost 5 bases and 7 bases, in that order; junction bases with no gene match: 6. The length of the CDR3 is 14 residues. Germline loops: CDR1 SGHTA, CDR2 FQGNSA. Here the CDR3 DNA reads TGTGCCAGCAGCCCAAATAGCGGGGGGGGGACCCAGTACTTC. This gives the protein CASSPNSGGGTQYF.

This clonotype occurred a few times. The chain employs TRBV12-3 or TRBV12-4 and TRBJ2-2; D is undetermined. V shed 6 bases and J shed 6 bases, with 14 bases lying between them. This CDR3 is 14 amino acids long. The CDR3 DNA reads TGTGCCAGCAGGCTGACACCAGCAGCCGGGGAGCTGTTTTTT. Translated, it gives CASRLTPAAGELFF.

This clonotype was counted between two and nine times. This sequence joins TRBV5-4 and TRBJ2-7; TRBD1 matches at 7 bases. The germline V gene has CDR1 SGHNT and CDR2 YYREEE (reference sequence). The CDR3 sequence is 16 residues long. V was pared by 4 bases and J by 1 base, with 11 bases of the junction left unmatched. The CDR3 sequence is CASSILGDRSSYEQYV. The CDR3 bases are TGTGCCAGCAGCATCCTTGGGGACAGATCATCCTACGAGCAGTACGTC.